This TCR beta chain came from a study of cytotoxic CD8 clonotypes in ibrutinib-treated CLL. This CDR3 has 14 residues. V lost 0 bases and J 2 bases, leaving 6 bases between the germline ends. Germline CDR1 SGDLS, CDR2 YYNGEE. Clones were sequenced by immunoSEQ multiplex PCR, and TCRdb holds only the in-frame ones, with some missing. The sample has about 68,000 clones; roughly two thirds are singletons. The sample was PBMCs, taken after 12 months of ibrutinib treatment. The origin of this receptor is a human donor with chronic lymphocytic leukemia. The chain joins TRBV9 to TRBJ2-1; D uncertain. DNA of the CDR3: TGTGCCAGCAGCGTAGCACCTACCTACAATGAGCAGTTCTTC. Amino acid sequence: CASSVAPTYNEQFF.